Listed below are T cell receptor beta chains from one sample, sequenced in a study of cytomegalovirus exposure and HLA in healthy donors. This table comes from immunoSEQ multiplex PCR, and its TCRdb copy is limited to in-frame clones, with some not included. The data show about 130,000 clones, 82% seen once. Sequencing was carried out using PBMCs. The receptors were gathered from a man aged 25 to 45 in good health and CMV-seropositive. The CDR3 runs from the conserved cysteine through the conserved F or W. Fields, in order: clone size, D gene, V gene, J gene, CDR3 protein, CDR3 DNA. A D gene is named only where the DNA matches it firmly. For some rows the clone size is stated as once, few or many, or as a class when expanded; others skip it.

>.|.|TRBV7-6|TRBJ2-3
CASSFGPVGRRADTQYF
TGTGCCAGCAGCTTCGGGCCAGTGGGCAGGAGGGCAGATACGCAGTATTTT
>.|TRBD1|TRBV9|TRBJ2-2
CASSARQGADTGELFF
TGTGCCAGCAGCGCCCGACAGGGGGCTGACACCGGGGAGCTGTTTTTT
>.|.|TRBV4-1|TRBJ1-5
CASSQTVSSQPQHF
TGCGCCAGCAGCCAAACAGTTTCCAGTCAGCCCCAGCATTTT
>.|TRBD1|TRBV6-5|TRBJ1-1
CASSYASTGEAEAFF
TGTGCCAGCAGTTACGCCTCCACAGGGGAGGCTGAAGCTTTCTTT
>.|.|TRBV7-8|TRBJ2-2
CASNEGQPNTGELFF
TGTGCCAGCAACGAAGGACAGCCGAACACCGGGGAGCTGTTTTTT
>.|.|TRBV18|TRBJ2-7
CASSNIGGAGEQYF
TGTGCCAGCTCAAATATAGGAGGGGCGGGCGAGCAGTACTTC
>.|TRBD2|TRBV5-6|TRBJ2-7
CASSSGLAGNYEQYF
TGTGCCAGCAGCTCGGGACTAGCGGGGAACTACGAGCAGTACTTC
>.|.|TRBV2|TRBJ2-5
CASSEVSTQYF
TGTGCCAGCAGTGAAGTCTCGACCCAGTACTTC
>.|.|TRBV7-9|TRBJ1-3
CASSLGGSGGNTIYF
TGTGCCAGCAGCTTAGGAGGGTCAGGCGGAAACACCATATATTTT
>.|.|TRBV5-4|TRBJ1-2
CASTTGTPNYGYTF
TGTGCCAGCACTACAGGGACCCCTAACTATGGCTACACCTTC
>once|TRBD1|TRBV10-3|TRBJ2-3
CAISGTGGGEDTQYF
TGTGCCATCAGTGGGACAGGGGGTGGTGAAGATACGCAGTATTTT
>once|TRBD2|TRBV5-1|TRBJ2-1
CASSLDQRETGEQFF
TGCGCCAGCAGCTTGGACCAGCGGGAGACGGGTGAGCAGTTCTTC
>.|TRBD2|TRBV19|TRBJ2-1
CASSKIAGALGNEQFF
TGTGCCAGTAGTAAAATAGCGGGGGCCCTGGGGAATGAGCAGTTCTTC
>.|.|TRBV7-3|TRBJ2-5
CASSPGNQETQYF
TGTGCCAGCAGCCCGGGGAACCAAGAGACCCAGTACTTC
>.|TRBD1|TRBV29-1|TRBJ2-7
CSAKGTASYEQYF
TGCAGCGCCAAAGGGACAGCTTCCTACGAGCAGTACTTC
>.|.|TRBV7-2|TRBJ2-5
CASSLPSGLQETQYF
TGTGCCAGCAGCTTACCGTCCGGGTTACAAGAGACCCAGTACTTC
>many|.|TRBV2|TRBJ1-2
CASSERSGLHYGYTF
TGTGCCAGCAGTGAACGGTCAGGGTTACACTATGGCTACACCTTC
>.|.|TRBV27|TRBJ2-1
CASSITGGEVWNEQFF
TGTGCCAGCAGTATTACAGGGGGGGAGGTTTGGAATGAGCAGTTCTTC
>once|TRBD1|TRBV2|TRBJ1-2
CASSEAPPGQGNYGYTF
TGTGCCAGCAGTGAAGCGCCTCCGGGACAGGGAAACTATGGCTACACCTTC
>.|TRBD1|TRBV6-9|TRBJ1-1
CARWDRRCLMNTEAFF
TGTGCCAGATGGGACAGACGTTGTCTAATGAACACTGAAGCTTTCTTT
>.|.|TRBV5-6|TRBJ2-7
CASSLNRGSGSYEQYF
TGTGCCAGCAGCTTGAACCGGGGTAGCGGATCCTACGAGCAGTACTTC
>.|.|TRBV7-3|TRBJ2-1
CASSLLGGAYNEQFF
TGTGCCAGCAGCTTATTAGGGGGAGCCTACAATGAGCAGTTCTTC
>.|.|TRBV29-1|TRBJ1-2
CSVENYGYTF
TGCAGCGTAGAGAACTATGGCTACACCTTC
>.|.|TRBV5-1|TRBJ1-2
CASSLPGSNYGYTF
TGCGCCAGCAGCTTGCCCGGTTCTAACTATGGCTACACCTTC
>.|TRBD1|TRBV7-6|TRBJ2-6
CASSTRTGGSGANVLTF
TGTGCCAGCAGCACCCGGACAGGGGGCTCGGGGGCCAACGTCCTGACTTTC
>.|TRBD2|TRBV7-9|TRBJ2-7
CASASLAGGPSHEQYF
TGTGCCAGCGCGTCACTAGCGGGGGGGCCTTCCCACGAGCAGTACTTC
>.|.|TRBV5-1|TRBJ2-3
CASSVQFTDTQYF
TGCGCCAGCAGCGTCCAATTCACAGATACGCAGTATTTT
>.|TRBD2|TRBV4-2|TRBJ2-6
CASSGRGGGPLDSGANVLTF
TGTGCCAGCAGCGGACGCGGGGGGGGCCCTCTGGACTCTGGGGCCAACGTCCTGACTTTC
>.|.|TRBV7-6|TRBJ1-3
CASSSRTRGIYF
TGTGCCAGCAGCTCCCGGACTCGCGGCATATATTTT
>.|.|TRBV5-4|TRBJ2-3
CASSTGLLTDTQYF
TGTGCCAGCAGCACGGGACTCCTCACAGATACGCAGTATTTT
>.|.|TRBV5-4|TRBJ1-2
CASSLSGFNYGYTF
TGTGCCAGCAGCTTGTCCGGTTTTAACTATGGCTACACCTTC
>.|.|TRBV5-1|TRBJ2-1
CASSLAAGELNEQFF
TGCGCCAGCAGCTTGGCAGCAGGGGAACTGAATGAGCAGTTCTTC
>.|TRBD1|TRBV9|TRBJ1-2
CASSVGTGGGYTF
TGTGCCAGCAGCGTAGGGACAGGGGGCGGCTACACCTTC
>once|.|TRBV5-1|TRBJ1-1
CASSSQISTEAFF
TGCGCCAGCAGCTCCCAGATCTCCACTGAAGCTTTCTTT
>.|TRBD1|TRBV29-1|TRBJ2-7
CSVEGQGAREQYF
TGCAGCGTGGAAGGACAGGGGGCGCGGGAGCAGTACTTC
>.|.|TRBV6-1|TRBJ1-4
CASSESPGIEKLFF
TGTGCCAGCAGTGAATCACCGGGGATTGAAAAACTGTTTTTT
>.|.|TRBV7-2|TRBJ2-1
CASSLENSYEQFF
TGTGCCAGCAGCTTAGAAAACTCATATGAGCAGTTCTTC
>.|.|TRBV20-1|TRBJ1-6
CSTGPNSPLHF
TGCAGTACAGGTCCCAATTCACCCCTCCACTTT
>.|.|TRBV6-1|TRBJ2-1
CASSVSSRYDNEQFF
TGTGCCAGCAGTGTGTCTAGCCGATACGACAATGAGCAGTTCTTC
>.|TRBD1|TRBV6-6|TRBJ1-2
CASSYTLQGARGYTF
TGTGCCAGCAGTTACACCCTACAGGGGGCGCGAGGCTACACCTTC
>few|.|TRBV7-2|TRBJ1-6
CASSLQGMVSSPLHF
TGTGCCAGCAGCTTACAGGGAATGGTCTCTTCACCCCTCCACTTT
>.|.|TRBV2|TRBJ2-3
CASSPPFTDTQYF
TGTGCCAGCAGTCCCCCCTTCACAGATACGCAGTATTTT
>once|.|TRBV7-9|TRBJ1-1
CASSGGHLMNTEAFF
TGTGCCAGCAGCGGGGGACACCTAATGAACACTGAAGCTTTCTTT
>.|.|TRBV7-9|TRBJ1-5
CASSLGVGVGQPQHF
TGTGCCAGCAGCTTAGGGGTAGGGGTGGGTCAGCCCCAGCATTTT
>.|TRBD1|TRBV5-1|TRBJ2-5
CASSSQGQETQYF
TGCGCCAGCAGCTCACAGGGGCAAGAGACCCAGTACTTC
>.|.|TRBV2|TRBJ1-2
CARRQDYGYTF
TGTGCCAGACGACAGGACTATGGCTACACCTTC
>.|.|TRBV2|TRBJ2-7
CASSENRLSYEQYF
TGTGCCAGCAGTGAAAACAGGTTATCCTACGAGCAGTACTTC
>.|TRBD2|TRBV11-2|TRBJ2-3
CASSPWASGIGDTQYF
TGTGCCAGCAGCCCTTGGGCTAGCGGGATAGGAGATACGCAGTATTTT
>.|.|TRBV9|TRBJ2-3
CASSVKGATPDTQYF
TGTGCCAGCAGCGTGAAGGGAGCAACCCCAGATACGCAGTATTTT
>.|.|TRBV5-1|TRBJ2-3
CASSERGSTDTQYF
TGCGCCAGCAGCGAAAGGGGGTCCACAGATACGCAGTATTTT
>.|TRBD2|TRBV19|TRBJ2-1
CASTARRSGRVYEQFF
TGTGCCAGTACCGCGCGGAGGTCCGGGAGGGTCTATGAGCAGTTCTTC
>many|.|TRBV5-1|TRBJ1-1
CASSLGGNTEAFF
TGCGCCAGCAGCTTGGGAGGAAACACTGAAGCTTTCTTT
>once|.|TRBV6-1|TRBJ1-2
CASSEAGRVGGYTF
TGTGCCAGCAGTGAAGCGGGCAGGGTCGGCGGCTACACCTTC
>.|.|TRBV9|TRBJ1-2
CASSVWGEANYGYTF
TGTGCCAGCAGCGTATGGGGGGAGGCTAACTATGGCTACACCTTC
>.|TRBD2|TRBV7-3|TRBJ2-3
CASSPSGSGDTQYF
TGTGCCAGCAGCCCAAGCGGGAGTGGTGATACGCAGTATTTT